One and the same sample provided the 8 T cell receptor beta chains below, sequenced in a study of tumor and adjacent non-tumor tissue in lung cancer. The template was RNA from unsorted bulk tissue. The library came from three nested PCR rounds adapted from ARM-PCR protocols. Each CDR3 protein gets one entry after TCRdb re-called the multiplex PCR reads with MiXCR. Of around 210,000 distinct CDR3 sequences listed, 70% to 75% are singletons. Sequencing used lung tumor tissue. The receptors derive from a man in his 60s with non-small cell lung cancer.

This clonotype was counted between two and nine times. V usage is TRBV6-1 and J usage is TRBJ2-3; D might be TRBD1 (6 bases). The CDR3 has 15 residues. Germline CDR1 MNHNS, CDR2 SASEGT. V gave up 6 bases and J gave up 4 bases, with 17 bases separating them. For the CDR3, the DNA is TGTGCCAGCAGCCTTAGGACAGTGGGCCCAGATACGCAGTATTTT. Protein: CASSLRTVGPDTQYF.

As for this clonotype: One end of the junction does not line up with germline, which may come from a read error. The rearrangement uses TRBV20-1 and TRBJ2-1; the match to TRBD2 covers 10 bases. The CDR3 consists of 16 residues. The V gene's germline CDR1 is DFQATT and CDR2 SNEGSKA (reference sequence). The CDR3 here is CSTNTPLAGPYNEQFF. CDR3 DNA sequence: TGCAGTACCAATACTCCACTAGCGGGGCCCTACAATGAGCAATTCTTC.

Notes on this clonotype: This may arise from a read error, as a much more abundant clone is one base away. This rearrangement joins TRBV4-1 to TRBJ1-1; possibly TRBD1 for D (6 bases). Germline-derived CDR1 and CDR2 are MGHRA and YSYEKL. There are 18 residues in the CDR3. The CDR3 protein is CASNQIAWDGTNTDEAFF. The CDR3 DNA reads as TGCGCCAGCAACCAAATAGCGTGGGATGGGACAAATACCGATGAAGCTTTCTTT.

Remarks on this clonotype: With a much larger clone just one base away, this may be a read error. The chain recombines TRBV6-1 with TRBJ1-1, with 9 nucleotides matching TRBD1. The CDR3 covers 14 residues. J was trimmed by 4 bases and V by 7 bases; bases with no gene match: 7. The germline gives CDR1 MNHNS, CDR2 SASEGT. The CDR3 region is CASNWTGEGTEAFF. As DNA, the CDR3 is TGTGCCAGCAACTGGACAGGGGAGGGCACTGAAGCTTTCTTT.

This chain links TRBV7-8 with TRBJ2-3, with D tentatively TRBD2 (7 bases). Looked up from germline, CDR1 is SGHVS and CDR2 is FQNEAQ. V lost 7 bases and J lost 6, with 23 bases in between. CDR3 size: 16 residues. The CDR3 loop is CASNPRTRGGYDTQYF. The CDR3 coding sequence is TGTGCCAGCAACCCCCGGACCAGGGGAGGGTATGATACGCAGTATTTT. The full variable domain, in which reference TRBV7-8 and TRBJ2-3 provide the parts outside the CDR3, is GAGVSQSPRYKVAKRGQDVALRCDPISGHVSLFWYQQALGQGPEFLTYFQNEAQLDKSGLPSDRFFAERPEGSVSTLKIQRTQQEDSAVYLCASNPRTRGGYDTQYFGPGTRLTVL.

A note on this clonotype: A much larger clone differs by one base, so this may be a read error. This sequence joins TRBV7-9 and TRBJ2-5, with D tentatively TRBD1 or TRBD2 (5 bases each). The CDR3 has 16 amino acids. Between the trimmed V and J ends, which lost 4 bases and 4 bases, there was a span of 19 bases. Per the germline V gene, CDR1 is SEHNR and CDR2 is FQNEAQ (reference sequence). The CDR3 DNA is TGTGCCAGCAGCTCAGAAGGTCAGGGCGGAGGAGAGACCCAGTACTTC. Translated, it gives CASSSEGQGGGETQYF.

About this clonotype: The CDR3 does not end in the conserved phenylalanine or tryptophan, so this is likely a read error. The V and J genes are TRBV12-3 or TRBV12-4 and TRBJ2-2; 9 nucleotides agree with TRBD1. The CDR3 spans 14 residues. V lost 6 bases to trimming and J lost 7 bases; unmatched junction nucleotides: 6. CDR3 sequence reads: CASRATGGGGELFS. The CDR3 bases are TGTGCCAGCAGGGCTACAGGGGGCGGCGGGGAGCTGTTTTCT.

Comment on this clonotype: This could be a read error, since a much larger clone is one nucleotide away. The chain recombines TRBV20-1 with TRBJ2-3; 7 bases agree with TRBD2. The CDR3 has 13 amino acids. The V gene end was trimmed by 3 bases and the J gene end by 3 bases; junction bases not matched to a gene: 3. Germline V gene lookup returns CDR1 DFQATT and CDR2 SNEGSKA (reference sequence). Here the CDR3 reads CSASGRMTDTQYF. CDR3 sequence (DNA): TGCAGTGCTAGCGGGAGGATGACAGATACGCAGTATTTT.